Following are 20 T cell receptor beta chains from one sample sequenced in a study of shared clonotypes between healthy human individuals. Using immunoSEQ multiplex PCR, the repertoire was profiled, and TCRdb retains in-frame clones only, with some absent. The data contain hundreds of thousands of clones, roughly 70% of them singletons. Input material: memory CD4+ T cells sorted from blood. Subset denoted: CD45RA-negative fraction. The origin of the receptors is a woman aged 25 to 45 in good health.

The chain uses TRBV10-2 and TRBJ2-5; no firm D call. The CDR3 runs to 12 residues. Germline V CDR1 and CDR2: WSHSY, SAAADI. Trimming left V 0 bases short and J 5 bases short, with 4 bases between. The CDR3 loop is CASSESWETQYF. In DNA form, the CDR3 reads TGCGCCAGCAGTGAGTCTTGGGAGACCCAGTACTTC.

The chain links TRBV6-5 to TRBJ2-3, with D unclear. The CDR3 consists of 13 residues. Deletions cut 5 bases from V and 8 bases from J, with 14 bases between. CDR1 and CDR2 from the germline V gene are MNHEY and SVGAGI. As DNA, the CDR3 is TGTGCCAGCAGTAGATCCGACCCTAGTACGCAGTATTTT. The encoded protein is CASSRSDPSTQYF.

The chain recombines TRBV5-4 with TRBJ2-2, with a weak D call TRBD2 (6 bases). The CDR3 loop spans 12 amino acids. The V end lost 4 bases, the J end lost 7 bases, and 8 bases lay between the germline ends. Germline V gene data show CDR1 as SGHNT and CDR2 as YYREEE (reference sequence). The CDR3 bases are TGTGCCAGCAGCCAGGGAGGCGGGGAGCTGTTTTTT. Translated: CASSQGGGELFF.

The J gene is TRBJ2-2, the V gene TRBV6-4; 7 bases line up with TRBD1. The CDR3 totals 15 residues. Germline loops: CDR1 MRHNA, CDR2 SNTAGT. V shed 5 bases and J 7 bases; nucleotides not matched to a gene: 10. The CDR3 here is CASSPAGTDDGELFF. CDR3 in DNA: TGTGCCAGCAGTCCCGCCGGGACAGACGACGGGGAGCTGTTTTTT.

There are many counts of this clone. The same CDR3 is also encoded by other DNA sequences in this sample. This rearrangement joins TRBV11-2 to TRBJ2-7; D is tentatively TRBD1 or TRBD2 (5 bases each). Germline assignment: CDR1 SGHAT and CDR2 FQNNGV. The CDR3 is made up of 16 amino acids. V was shortened by 4 bases and J by 0 bases, with 16 bases between the two germline ends. The CDR3 protein is CASSSAGTVSSYEQYF. CDR3 DNA: TGTGCCAGCAGCTCAGCCGGGACCGTGAGCTCCTACGAGCAGTACTTC.

The chain couples TRBV11-2 to TRBJ1-3; a weak D match, TRBD1 (5 bases). The CDR3 spans 14 residues. Per germline, CDR1 SGHAT and CDR2 FQNNGV. Trimming removed 4 bases from V and 4 bases from J, with 11 bases in between. The CDR3 loop reads CASSSGPLGNTIYF. The CDR3 DNA reads as TGTGCCAGCAGCTCGGGACCCCTAGGAAACACCATATATTTT. Filled out from reference TRBV11-2 and TRBJ1-3, the complete variable domain reads EAGVAQSPRYKIIEKRQSVAFWCNPISGHATLYWYQQILGQGPKLLIQFQNNGVVDDSQLPKDRFSAERLKGVDSTLKIQPAKLEDSAVYLCASSSGPLGNTIYFGEGSWLTVV.

V gene TRBV6-5 combines with J gene TRBJ2-5; D is uncertain. Germline lookup yields CDR1 MNHEY and CDR2 SVGAGI. There are 14 residues in the CDR3. The V gene lost 5 bases and the J gene lost 0 bases, with 10 bases spanning the gap. In nucleotides, the CDR3 is TGTGCCAGCAGTCCCGACATATACCAAGAGACCCAGTACTTC. This encodes CASSPDIYQETQYF.

The chain combines TRBV29-1 with TRBJ2-7; TRBD1 agrees at 8 bases. The CDR3 sequence is 17 residues long. Germline V gives CDR1 SQVTM, CDR2 ANQGSEA. V lost 6 bases to trimming and J lost 2 bases; unmatched junction nucleotides: 18. This CDR3 is CSVAGIQGVARTYEQYF. The CDR3 region has the DNA TGCAGCGTAGCCGGTATACAGGGGGTTGCGCGTACCTACGAGCAGTACTTC.

The V call is TRBV7-9, the J call TRBJ2-3, with TRBD1 identical over 7 bases. J lost 3 bases, V lost 5 bases, and 5 bases had no gene match. The CDR3 is 14 amino acids. Germline V CDR1 and CDR2: SEHNR, FQNEAQ (reference sequence). This chain's CDR3 is CASSVRQGTDTQYF. The CDR3 bases are TGTGCCAGCAGCGTACGACAGGGAACAGATACGCAGTATTTT.

This chain connects TRBV7-6 to TRBJ2-7, with D possibly being TRBD1 (5 bases). CDR1 and CDR2 (germline): SGHVS, FNYEAQ. V lost 1 base and J 10 bases, leaving 8 bases between the germline ends. The length of the CDR3 is 11 residues. CDR3 amino acids: CASSLGQNQYF. The CDR3 DNA follows: TGTGCCAGCAGCTTAGGACAGAACCAGTACTTC.

Of note for this clone: This same CDR3 is encoded by further DNA sequences in the sample. V usage is TRBV5-1 and J usage is TRBJ2-5; D gene unclear. Germline CDR1 reads SGHRS; CDR2 reads YFSETQ. This CDR3 region has 13 residues. Trimming left V 0 bases short and J 2 bases short, with 5 bases between. The CDR3: CASSLGPQETQYF. The CDR3 bases are TGCGCCAGCAGCTTGGGTCCTCAAGAGACCCAGTACTTC.

This clone came up once. The gene calls are TRBV29-1 and TRBJ1-3; TRBD1 aligns across 8 bases. The CDR3 has 13 amino acids. V lost 4 bases and J lost 3; bases outside the gene matches: 2. Germline CDR1 SQVTM, CDR2 ANQGSEA. This chain's CDR3 is CSVGDRIGNTIYF. CDR3 coding DNA: TGCAGCGTTGGGGACAGGATTGGAAACACCATATATTTT. Combining the CDR3 with reference TRBV29-1 and TRBJ1-3 gives the whole variable domain SAVISQKPSRDICQRGTSLTIQCQVDSQVTMMFWYRQQPGQSLTLIATANQGSEATYESGFVIDKFPISRPNLTFSTLTVSNMSPEDSSIYLCSVGDRIGNTIYFGEGSWLTVV.

This sequence joins TRBV11-2 and TRBJ1-1; 7 positions agree with TRBD1. Germline CDR1 SGHAT, CDR2 FQNNGV. The CDR3 runs to 17 residues. The J segment lost 4 bases and the V segment lost 6 bases, leaving 17 bases of the junction unmatched. For the CDR3, the DNA is TGTGCCAGCAGTAGCACCGGTCTCGGGAGGGGGCTCACTGAAGCTTTCTTT. Its protein is CASSSTGLGRGLTEAFF.

The V gene is TRBV5-1, the J gene TRBJ2-7, with D unresolved. Germline loops: CDR1 SGHRS, CDR2 YFSETQ. CDR3 length: 13 amino acids. Trimming left V 8 bases short and J 6 bases short, with 18 bases between. CDR3 bases: TGCGCCAGTGCGGTCTTTGAGTGGGGCGAGCAGTACTTC. As protein: CASAVFEWGEQYF.

This clone was seen ten or more times. The rearrangement uses TRBV29-1 and TRBJ2-1; 7 positions match TRBD1. This CDR3 has 12 amino acids. The ends lost 7 bases at V and 9 bases at J; junction bases unmatched: 9. In germline, CDR1 is SQVTM, CDR2 ANQGSEA. CDR3 in DNA: TGCAGCGGCCGACAGGGTCGACGTGAGCAGTTCTTC. Encoded protein: CSGRQGRREQFF.

The chain recombines TRBV7-8 with TRBJ2-6, with TRBD1 as a possible D gene (6 bases). V lost 3 bases and J lost 3, with 9 bases in between. The CDR3 covers 15 residues. The germline V gene has CDR1 SGHVS and CDR2 FQNEAQ. The chain's CDR3 is CASSFRGFGANVLTF. For the CDR3, the DNA is TGTGCCAGCAGCTTCAGGGGTTTTGGGGCCAACGTCCTGACTTTC.

Regarding this clone: Other DNA sequences in the same sample also yield this CDR3. This rearrangement joins TRBV11-2 to TRBJ2-5, with TRBD1 matching 7 bases. The CDR3 consists of 13 residues. J was trimmed by 2 bases and V by 4 bases; bases with no gene match: 1. Looked up from germline, CDR1 is SGHAT and CDR2 is FQNNGV. CDR3 protein: CASSWDSQETQYF. DNA for the CDR3: TGTGCCAGCAGCTGGGACAGTCAAGAGACCCAGTACTTC.

The chain employs TRBV5-1 and TRBJ2-1, with 9 nucleotides matching TRBD2. The V segment lost 1 base and the J segment 6 bases; nucleotides outside the gene matches: 2. The CDR3 sequence is 14 residues long. Germline V gene data show CDR1 as SGHRS and CDR2 as YFSETQ. CDR3 residues: CASSLSGLANEQFF. The CDR3 DNA sequence: TGCGCCAGCAGCTTGTCGGGACTAGCCAATGAGCAGTTCTTC.

V and J are TRBV9 and TRBJ1-1; no clear D gene. Germline CDR1 and CDR2: SGDLS and YYNGEE. Trimming took 0 bases from V and 5 from J, leaving 8 bases between them. CDR3 length: 13 residues. The CDR3 loop reads CASSVGLRTEAFF. CDR3 coding DNA: TGTGCCAGCAGCGTAGGTCTGAGAACTGAAGCTTTCTTT.

The chain employs TRBV5-1 and TRBJ2-3, with 13 positions matching TRBD2. The CDR3 length is 17 residues. Germline-derived CDR1 and CDR2 are SGHRS and YFSETQ. After removal of 4 bases from V and 7 bases from J, the junction contained 12 bases not matched to a gene. CDR3 sequence: CASSPTPTSGRRNTQYF. CDR3 bases: TGCGCCAGCAGCCCCACCCCGACTAGCGGGAGGAGAAATACGCAGTATTTT.